One and the same sample provided the 17 T cell receptor beta chains below, sequenced in a study of T cell responses to AZD1222 COVID-19 vaccine. Assay: immunoSEQ multiplex PCR; the TCRdb copy retains only in-frame clones and omits some. Counted here are fewer than 200,000 clones, 85% to 95% occurring once; the ten biggest clones make up about 10%. The material sequenced was peripheral blood, taken on day 0 of AZD1222 vaccination. The receptors here all came from an adult in good health.

This rearrangement joins TRBV24-1 to TRBJ1-2; D remains unclear. The CDR3 covers 13 residues. CDR1 KGHDR and CDR2 SFDVKD come from the germline V gene. V gave up 3 bases and J gave up 0 bases, with 4 bases separating them. CDR3 protein: CATSDPANYGYTF. CDR3 bases: TGTGCCACCAGTGATCCAGCTAACTATGGCTACACCTTC.

V usage is TRBV3-1 (or the pseudogene TRBV3-2) and J usage is TRBJ1-5; D call uncertain. The CDR3 spans 14 residues. Germline CDR1 reads LGHDT; CDR2 reads YNNKEL (reference sequence). The V gene lost 4 bases and the J gene lost 4 bases, with 11 bases spanning the gap. Here the CDR3 DNA reads TGTGCCAGCAGCCCCGGTTCGGCGAATCAGCCCCAGCATTTT. The encoded protein is CASSPGSANQPQHF.

In this sample, this clone turned up a few times. At the DNA level, this CDR3 is encoded by other sequences in the same sample as well. This chain uses TRBV12-3 or TRBV12-4 with TRBJ1-2, with D unresolved. V lost 1 base and J 2 bases, leaving 5 bases between the germline ends. The CDR3 spans 13 residues. CDR3 nucleotide sequence: TGTGCCAGCAGTTTAGGCAGGAACTATGGCTACACCTTC. Encoded protein: CASSLGRNYGYTF.

This chain uses TRBV7-2 with TRBJ2-5; D not resolved. Trimming pared 5 bases from V and 7 bases from J, leaving 8 bases between. This CDR3 spans 11 amino acids. Germline loops: CDR1 SGHTA, CDR2 FQGNSA. The CDR3 is CASSHSVTQYF. CDR3 coding DNA: TGTGCCAGCAGCCACTCAGTGACCCAGTACTTC.

This chain links TRBV28 with TRBJ2-7; 10 nucleotides align to TRBD2. Germline V gene sequence: CDR1 MDHEN, CDR2 SYDVKM. This CDR3 has 16 amino acids. Trimming removed 0 bases from V and 4 bases from J; junction bases left unmatched: 6. The CDR3: CASSLWSTSGFYEQYF. Here the CDR3 DNA reads TGTGCCAGCAGTTTATGGTCGACTAGCGGGTTTTACGAGCAGTACTTC.

This chain links TRBV30 with TRBJ1-2, with 7 bases aligning to TRBD1. Germline trimming cut 3 bases from V and 2 bases from J; bases unmatched to any gene: 3. Germline-derived CDR1 and CDR2 are GTSNPN and SVGIG (reference sequence). CDR3 length equals 13 residues. The DNA of the CDR3 is TGTGCCTGGAGAGCACAGGGGAACTATGGCTACACCTTC. Encoded protein: CAWRAQGNYGYTF.

The chain has TRBV7-7 and TRBJ1-1; possibly TRBD1 for D (6 bases). The CDR3 has 13 amino acids. V shed 1 base and J shed 5 bases, with 8 bases lying between them. The germline V gene encodes CDR1 SSHAT and CDR2 FNYEAQ (reference sequence). In nucleotides, the CDR3 is TGTGCCAGCAGCTTAGACAGGGATACTGAAGCTTTCTTT. It is translated as CASSLDRDTEAFF. The full variable domain, with the rest looked up from reference TRBV7-7 and TRBJ1-1, is GAGVSQSPRYKVTKRGQDVTLRCDPISSHATLYWYQQALGQGPEFLTYFNYEAQPDKSGLPSDRFSAERPEGSISTLTIQRTEQRDSAMYRCASSLDRDTEAFFGQGTRLTVV.

V gene TRBV5-1 combines with J gene TRBJ2-1; 15 nucleotides match TRBD2. Unmatched junction bases numbered 2, after V lost 4 bases and J lost 0 bases. This CDR3 spans 17 amino acids. Germline-derived CDR1 and CDR2 are SGHRS and YFSETQ. CDR3 loop: CASSGLAGGSSYNEQFF. The DNA of the CDR3 is TGCGCCAGCAGCGGACTAGCGGGAGGGAGCTCCTACAATGAGCAGTTCTTC.

J is TRBJ1-5 and V is TRBV19, with D possibly TRBD1 on 5 matching bases. This CDR3 has 15 residues. V lost 0 bases and J lost 3, with 9 bases in between. CDR1 is LNHDA and CDR2 is SQIVND in the germline V gene (reference sequence). CDR3 residues: CASSIEGQFNQPQHF. The CDR3 DNA reads TGTGCCAGTAGTATAGAGGGGCAGTTCAATCAGCCCCAGCATTTT.

The CDR3 DNA follows: TGTGCCAGCAGCTCTACGACACCTTTTAGGGCACCCCTCCACTTT. Translating it yields CASSSTTPFRAPLHF. The V gene is TRBV7-2, the J gene TRBJ1-6; no definite D call. The CDR3 is 15 residues long. Germline assignment: CDR1 SGHTA and CDR2 FQGNSA. V lost 4 bases and J lost 11, with 18 bases in between.

This clone was recorded once. The chain is built from TRBV18 and TRBJ1-1; no firm D call. Deletions cut 2 bases from V and 5 bases from J, with 6 bases between. This CDR3 comprises 12 residues. From germline, CDR1 is KGHSH and CDR2 LQKENI. CDR3 coding DNA: TGTGCCAGCTCACCAGGGAAGACTGAAGCTTTCTTT. Its protein product is CASSPGKTEAFF.

The genes are TRBV7-9 and TRBJ1-2, with a possible D match to TRBD1 (5 bases). Deletions cut 1 base from V and 4 bases from J, with 16 bases between. The germline gives CDR1 SEHNR, CDR2 FQNEAQ (reference sequence). CDR3 size: 16 residues. The CDR3, as DNA: TGTGCCAGCAGCTTAGGGGCCGTCTGGGACCGCTATGGCTACACCTTC. It yields the protein CASSLGAVWDRYGYTF.

The chain recombines TRBV14 with TRBJ1-2; 7 nucleotides align to TRBD1. The germline gives CDR1 SGHDN, CDR2 FVKESK. Trimming took 0 bases from V and 8 from J; bases not matched to a gene: 9. This CDR3 comprises 15 residues. Here the CDR3 DNA reads TGTGCCAGCAGCCAAGACGTGAGAGGGGGCAGGGGCTACACCTTC. Its protein is CASSQDVRGGRGYTF. Supplemented by reference TRBV14 and TRBJ1-2, the full variable domain reads EAGVTQFPSHSVIEKGQTVTLRCDPISGHDNLYWYRRVMGKEIKFLLHFVKESKQDESGMPNNRFLAERTGGTYSTLKVQPAELEDSGVYFCASSQDVRGGRGYTFGSGTRLTVV.

This rearrangement joins TRBV30 to TRBJ2-5; D is ambiguous. The V end was cut by 1 base, the J end by 5 bases, with 11 bases between. This CDR3 region has 13 residues. CDR1 is GTSNPN and CDR2 is SVGIG in the germline V gene (reference sequence). CDR3 sequence: CAWSDSSSETQYF. The CDR3 DNA follows: TGTGCCTGGAGTGACTCGTCATCGGAGACCCAGTACTTC.

The genes are TRBV7-9 and TRBJ2-1; D is unclear. Per germline, CDR1 SEHNR and CDR2 FQNEAQ (reference sequence). The ends were cut back, 7 bases at V and 9 bases at J, with 19 bases in the middle. The CDR3 has 14 amino acids. The chain's CDR3 is CASIPHWGNSEQFF. The CDR3 DNA sequence: TGTGCCAGCATCCCCCACTGGGGAAATAGTGAGCAGTTCTTC.

This chain joins TRBV2 and TRBJ1-1; D perhaps matches TRBD1 (6 bases). The V end was cut by 4 bases, the J end by 9 bases, with 12 bases between. This CDR3 has 12 residues. Germline V gene lookup returns CDR1 SNHLY and CDR2 FYNNEI. The chain's CDR3 is CASSVGDRQAFF. The CDR3 bases are TGTGCCAGCAGTGTAGGTGACAGGCAAGCTTTCTTT.

J is TRBJ2-4 and V is TRBV7-2; unclear D gene. With 2 bases removed from V and 6 bases from J, the gap between germline ends came to 8 bases. There are 13 residues in the CDR3. Germline-derived CDR1 and CDR2 are SGHTA and FQGNSA. CDR3 in amino acids: CASSLSFGNIQYF. The CDR3, as DNA: TGTGCCAGCAGCTTATCGTTTGGAAACATTCAGTACTTC.